These 5 T cell receptor beta chains were sequenced from one sample in a study of CD8+ T cells in alopecia areata. The sequencing template was cDNA reverse transcribed from extracted RNA. Sequencing used immunoSEQ multiplex PCR; TCRdb keeps in-frame clones, though not all of them. The sample records around 190,000 clones, around 64% being singletons. As to treatment: oral pan-JAK inhibitor, 5-10 mg twice daily. The material sequenced was CD4+ T cells sorted from blood, taken at approximately week 50, from a patient treated with tofacitinib. The receptors were sampled from a human donor with alopecia areata.

V is TRBV30 and J is TRBJ1-3; D is ambiguous. The germline V gene encodes CDR1 GTSNPN and CDR2 SVGIG (reference sequence). Trimming stripped 0 bases from V and 8 bases from J, with 8 bases between. The CDR3 spans 12 residues. The CDR3 region is CAWSVFGDTIYF. CDR3 coding DNA: TGTGCCTGGAGTGTATTTGGCGACACCATATATTTT.

J is TRBJ1-6 and V is TRBV7-2; tentative D call: TRBD1 (6 bases). V was cut by 5 bases and J by 14 bases, with 22 bases left in between. The CDR3 is made up of 15 amino acids. The germline CDR1 and CDR2 sequences are SGHTA and FQGNSA. The CDR3 is CASSKGGTYRPALHF. The CDR3 coding sequence is TGTGCCAGCAGCAAAGGGGGGACTTACCGCCCAGCCCTCCACTTT.

This chain connects TRBV10-3 to TRBJ2-5; the match to TRBD1 covers 7 bases. Germline trimming cut 10 bases from V and 5 bases from J; bases unmatched to any gene: 13. Germline V CDR1 and CDR2: ENHRY, SYGVKD. The CDR3 covers 14 residues. The CDR3 DNA is TGTGCCAGCACATCATCAGGGGGTCGGGAGACCCAGTACTTC. Translating gives CASTSSGGRETQYF.

This chain uses TRBV25-1 with TRBJ1-2; 8 nucleotides line up with TRBD1. J gave up 3 bases and V 1 base, and 7 bases lay outside the gene matches. CDR1 MGHDK and CDR2 SYGVNS come from the germline V gene. This CDR3 has 16 amino acids. The CDR3 is CASSESGTGSYYGYTF. For the CDR3, the DNA is TGTGCCAGCAGTGAATCAGGGACAGGCAGTTACTATGGCTACACCTTC.

The chain couples TRBV13 to TRBJ2-6; 9 positions agree with TRBD1. J gave up 7 bases and V 5 bases, and 3 bases lay outside the gene matches. The CDR3 is made up of 14 amino acids. Germline assignment: CDR1 PRHDT and CDR2 FYEKMQ (reference sequence). For the CDR3, the DNA is TGTGCCAGCAGCACGGGACAGGGAGCCAACGTCCTGACTTTC. Encoded protein: CASSTGQGANVLTF. Full variable domain (outside the CDR3, taken from reference TRBV13 and TRBJ2-6): AAGVIQSPRHLIKEKRETATLKCYPIPRHDTVYWYQQGPGQDPQFLISFYEKMQSDKGSIPDRFSAQQFSDYHSELNMSSLELGDSALYFCASSTGQGANVLTFGAGSRLTVL.